Reported below is one T cell receptor beta chain. The antigen is unknown. In germline, CDR1 is LNHDA, CDR2 SQIVND (reference sequence). The CDR3 length is 16 residues. J gave up 7 bases and V 1 base, and 8 bases lay outside the gene matches. The protocol was immunoSEQ multiplex PCR, while the TCRdb copy is restricted to in-frame clones and leaves out a portion. Of some 190,000 clones in the sample, about 83% were seen once. This sample was taken from a study of Ad26.COV2.S vaccination and SARS-CoV-2 variants. Overall study findings and caveats: People who got the vaccine or the placebo had similar non-spike TCR breadth. TCR breadth and depth estimates may have understated total T cell responses. Post-vaccination spike-specific CD8+ and CD4+ T cell responses reportedly had substantial breadth.

Sample: peripheral blood, taken after recovery from COVID-19. This receptor was taken from a human donor who had recovered from COVID-19. The rearrangement joins TRBV19 to TRBJ1-4; 8 nucleotides agree with TRBD1. In nucleotides, the CDR3 is TGTGCCAGTAGTATAGCTTCCAGGGGGCTTGGTGAAAAACTGTTTTTT. Encoded protein: CASSIASRGLGEKLFF.